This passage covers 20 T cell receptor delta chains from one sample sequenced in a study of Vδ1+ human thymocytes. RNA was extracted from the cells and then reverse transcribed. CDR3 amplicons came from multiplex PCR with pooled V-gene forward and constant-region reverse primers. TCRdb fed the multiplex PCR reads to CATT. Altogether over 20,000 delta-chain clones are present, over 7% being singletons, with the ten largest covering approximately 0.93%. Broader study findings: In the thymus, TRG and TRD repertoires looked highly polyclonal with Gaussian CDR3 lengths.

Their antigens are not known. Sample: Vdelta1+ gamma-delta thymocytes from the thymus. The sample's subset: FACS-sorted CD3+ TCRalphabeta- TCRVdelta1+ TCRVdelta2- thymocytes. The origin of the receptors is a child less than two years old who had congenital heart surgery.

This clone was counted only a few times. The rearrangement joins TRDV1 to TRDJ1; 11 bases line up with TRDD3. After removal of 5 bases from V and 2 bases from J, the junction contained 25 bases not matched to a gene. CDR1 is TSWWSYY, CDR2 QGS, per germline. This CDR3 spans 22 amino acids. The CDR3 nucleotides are TGTGCTCTTGGGTTTCTACACCCTTCCTGTTACTGGGGGATAGGGACTACCGATAAACTCATCTTT. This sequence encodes CALGFLHPSCYWGIGTTDKLIF.

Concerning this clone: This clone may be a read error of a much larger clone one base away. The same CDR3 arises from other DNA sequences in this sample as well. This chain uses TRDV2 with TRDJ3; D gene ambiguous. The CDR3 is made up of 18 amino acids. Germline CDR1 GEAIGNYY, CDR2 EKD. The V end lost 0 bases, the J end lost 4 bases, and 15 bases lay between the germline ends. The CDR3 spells CACDTGLLNSWDTRQMFF. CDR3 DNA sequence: TGTGCCTGTGACACCGGACTTCTAAACTCTTGGGACACCCGACAGATGTTTTTC.

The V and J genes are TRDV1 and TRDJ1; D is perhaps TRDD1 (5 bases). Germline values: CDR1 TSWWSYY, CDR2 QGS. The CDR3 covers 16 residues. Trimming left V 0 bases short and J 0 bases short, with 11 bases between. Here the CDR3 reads CALGELIIGYTDKLIF. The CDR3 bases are TGTGCTCTTGGGGAACTAATAATAGGATACACCGATAAACTCATCTTT.

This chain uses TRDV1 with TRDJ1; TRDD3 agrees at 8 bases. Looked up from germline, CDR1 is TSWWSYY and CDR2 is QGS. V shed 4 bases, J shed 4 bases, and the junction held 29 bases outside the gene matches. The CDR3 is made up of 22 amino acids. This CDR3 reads CALGASNSLDSFTTGGYDKLIF. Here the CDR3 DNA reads TGTGCTCTTGGGGCCTCCAACTCTCTCGATTCCTTTACTACTGGGGGTTACGATAAACTCATCTTT.

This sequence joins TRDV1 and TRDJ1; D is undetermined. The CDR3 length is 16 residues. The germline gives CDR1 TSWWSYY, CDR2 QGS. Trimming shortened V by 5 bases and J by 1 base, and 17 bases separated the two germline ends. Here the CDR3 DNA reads TGTGCTCTTGGGTCTAAGGGAGAGACCCTCACCGATAAACTCATCTTT. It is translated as CALGSKGETLTDKLIF.

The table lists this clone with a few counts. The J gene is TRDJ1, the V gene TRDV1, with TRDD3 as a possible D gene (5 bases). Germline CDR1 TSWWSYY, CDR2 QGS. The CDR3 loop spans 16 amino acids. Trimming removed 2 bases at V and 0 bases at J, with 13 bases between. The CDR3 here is CALGEESGVDTDKLIF. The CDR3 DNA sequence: TGTGCTCTTGGGGAAGAATCGGGGGTTGACACCGATAAACTCATCTTT.

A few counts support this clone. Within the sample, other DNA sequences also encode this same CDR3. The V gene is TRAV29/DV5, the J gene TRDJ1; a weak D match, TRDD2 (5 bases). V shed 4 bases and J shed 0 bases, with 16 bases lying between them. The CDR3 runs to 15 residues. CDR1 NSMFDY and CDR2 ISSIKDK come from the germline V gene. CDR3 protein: CAAFPTDQYTDKLIF. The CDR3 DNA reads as TGTGCAGCATTCCCTACGGACCAGTACACCGATAAACTCATCTTT.

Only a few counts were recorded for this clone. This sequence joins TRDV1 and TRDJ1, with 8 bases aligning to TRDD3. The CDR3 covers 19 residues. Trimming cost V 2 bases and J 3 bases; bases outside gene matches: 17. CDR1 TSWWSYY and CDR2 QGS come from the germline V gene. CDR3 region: CALGEFYVWGKPAADKLIF. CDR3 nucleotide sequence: TGTGCTCTTGGGGAATTCTACGTCTGGGGGAAACCGGCGGCCGATAAACTCATCTTT.

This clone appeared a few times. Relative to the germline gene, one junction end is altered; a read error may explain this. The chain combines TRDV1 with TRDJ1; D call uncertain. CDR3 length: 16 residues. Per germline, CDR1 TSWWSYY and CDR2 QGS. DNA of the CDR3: TGTGCTCTTGGGGACTTTTGCGGGCAAGGCTTAGATAAACCCATCTTT. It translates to CALGDFCGQGLDKPIF.

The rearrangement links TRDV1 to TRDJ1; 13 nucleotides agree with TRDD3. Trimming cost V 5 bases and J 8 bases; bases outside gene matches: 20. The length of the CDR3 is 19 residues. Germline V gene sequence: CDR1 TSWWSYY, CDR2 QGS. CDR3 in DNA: TGTGCTCTTGGGCAAAGGGCTCCAGGGGGACTGGGGGATACGGACAAACTCATCTTT. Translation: CALGQRAPGGLGDTDKLIF.

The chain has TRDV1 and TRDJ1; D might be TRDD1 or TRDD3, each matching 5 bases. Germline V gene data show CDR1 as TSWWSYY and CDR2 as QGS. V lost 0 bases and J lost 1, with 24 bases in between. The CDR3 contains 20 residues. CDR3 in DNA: TGTGCTCTTGGGGAACTACAAATACACCTGTACTGGCACCGCACCGATAAACTCATCTTT. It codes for CALGELQIHLYWHRTDKLIF.

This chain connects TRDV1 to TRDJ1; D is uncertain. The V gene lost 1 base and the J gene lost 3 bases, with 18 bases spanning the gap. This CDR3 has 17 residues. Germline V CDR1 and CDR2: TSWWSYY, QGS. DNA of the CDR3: TGTGCTCTTGGGGAACGAACCTCCACCAAAGGCCCCGATAAACTCATCTTT. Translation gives CALGERTSTKGPDKLIF.

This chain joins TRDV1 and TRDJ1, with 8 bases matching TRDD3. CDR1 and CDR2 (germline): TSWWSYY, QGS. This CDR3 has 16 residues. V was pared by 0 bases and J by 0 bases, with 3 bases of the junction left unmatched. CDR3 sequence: CALGELVGDDTDKLIF. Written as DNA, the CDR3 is TGTGCTCTTGGGGAACTTGTGGGGGATGACACCGATAAACTCATCTTT.

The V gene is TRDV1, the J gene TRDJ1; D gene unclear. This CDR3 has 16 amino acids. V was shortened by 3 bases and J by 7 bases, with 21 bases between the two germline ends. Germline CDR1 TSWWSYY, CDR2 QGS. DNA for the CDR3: TGTGCTCTTGGGGATCCGCGTCTCCCACAGGGCGGTAAACTCATCTTT. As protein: CALGDPRLPQGGKLIF.

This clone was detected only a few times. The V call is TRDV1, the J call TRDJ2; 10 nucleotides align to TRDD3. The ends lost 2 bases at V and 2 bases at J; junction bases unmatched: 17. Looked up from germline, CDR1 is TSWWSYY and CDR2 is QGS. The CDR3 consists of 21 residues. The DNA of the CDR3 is TGTGCTCTTGGGGAAACTTCGGCTTACTGGGGGGATACGCTCTTGACAGCACAACTCTTCTTT. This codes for CALGETSAYWGDTLLTAQLFF.

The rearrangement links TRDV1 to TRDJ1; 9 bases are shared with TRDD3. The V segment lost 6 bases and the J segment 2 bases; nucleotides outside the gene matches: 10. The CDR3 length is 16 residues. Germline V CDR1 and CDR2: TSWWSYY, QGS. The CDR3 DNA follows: TGTGCTCTTGGAGGGGTACGGGGATACGCAACCGATAAACTCATCTTT. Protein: CALGGVRGYATDKLIF.

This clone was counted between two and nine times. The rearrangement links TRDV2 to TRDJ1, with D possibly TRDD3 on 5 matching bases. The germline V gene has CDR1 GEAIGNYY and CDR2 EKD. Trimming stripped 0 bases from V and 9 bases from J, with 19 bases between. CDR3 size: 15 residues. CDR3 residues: CACDTEGGAAGQLIF. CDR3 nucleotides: TGTGCCTGTGACACCGAGGGGGGGGCCGCTGGTCAACTCATCTTT.

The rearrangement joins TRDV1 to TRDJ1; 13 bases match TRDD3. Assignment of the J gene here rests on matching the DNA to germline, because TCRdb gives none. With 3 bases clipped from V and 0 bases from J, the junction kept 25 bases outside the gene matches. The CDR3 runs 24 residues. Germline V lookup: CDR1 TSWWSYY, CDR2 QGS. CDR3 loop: CALGDPVPIALTGGYGPYTDKLIF. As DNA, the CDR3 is TGTGCTCTTGGGGACCCGGTCCCGATCGCCCTTACTGGGGGATACGGACCGTACACCGATAAACTCATCTTT.

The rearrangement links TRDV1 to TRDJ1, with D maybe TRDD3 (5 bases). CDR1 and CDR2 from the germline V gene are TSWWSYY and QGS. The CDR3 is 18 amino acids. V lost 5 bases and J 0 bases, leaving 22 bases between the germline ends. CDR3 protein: CALGPGIGGGRYTDKLIF. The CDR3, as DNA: TGTGCTCTTGGGCCCGGTATAGGGGGGGGCCGATACACCGATAAACTCATCTTT.

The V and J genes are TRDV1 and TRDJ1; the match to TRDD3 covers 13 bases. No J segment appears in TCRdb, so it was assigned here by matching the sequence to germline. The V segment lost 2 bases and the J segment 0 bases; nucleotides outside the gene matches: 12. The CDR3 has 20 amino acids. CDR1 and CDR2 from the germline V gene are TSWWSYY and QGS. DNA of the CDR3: TGTGCTCTTGGGGAAATACTGGGGGATACGCTGGGGGCCTACACCGATAAACTCATCTTT. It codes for CALGEILGDTLGAYTDKLIF.